These 24 T cell receptor beta chains were sequenced from one sample in a study of Ad26.COV2.S vaccination and SARS-CoV-2 variants. Treatment reported: approximately 18 received Ad26.COV2.S at low or high dose, single or two shots; several received placebo; per-sample allocation not given. Repertoires come from day 63 after the first vaccine or placebo injection. The table came from immunoSEQ multiplex PCR; TCRdb's copy has only in-frame clones and leaves some out. This table has fewer than 300,000 clones, 87% appearing once. This sample comprised peripheral blood, obtained in a trial of Ad26.COV2.S vaccine versus placebo. These receptor sequences come from a person between 18 and 65 years old who received the Ad26.COV2.S COVID-19 vaccine or a placebo.

This clone was detected only a few times. V gene TRBV6-1 combines with J gene TRBJ1-1; D remains unclear. The V and J ends lost 0 bases and 8 bases respectively, with 7 bases between them. Germline-derived CDR1 and CDR2 are MNHNS and SASEGT. The CDR3 length is 12 residues. CDR3 coding DNA: TGTGCCAGCAGTGAAGCGCGGACCGAAGCTTTCTTT. Translated: CASSEARTEAFF.

The chain recombines TRBV19 with TRBJ2-1; 9 nucleotides align to TRBD2. Germline trimming cut 4 bases from V and 2 bases from J; bases unmatched to any gene: 6. Germline V gene data show CDR1 as LNHDA and CDR2 as SQIVND (reference sequence). The CDR3 runs 16 residues. CDR3: CASSKTSGGPYNEQFF. For the CDR3, the DNA is TGTGCCAGTAGTAAGACTAGCGGAGGTCCCTACAATGAGCAGTTCTTC.

The V call is TRBV29-1, the J call TRBJ2-5, with unresolved D. CDR1 and CDR2 (germline): SQVTM, ANQGSEA. The CDR3 runs 12 residues. Trimming took off 2 bases at V and 1 base at J, with 5 bases between the two ends. This CDR3 reads CSVEHGQETQYF. The CDR3 nucleotides are TGCAGCGTTGAACATGGCCAAGAGACCCAGTACTTC.

This clone was recorded only once. This chain joins TRBV5-1 and TRBJ2-1; weak D call: TRBD2 (6 bases). This CDR3 has 14 amino acids. Germline loops: CDR1 SGHRS, CDR2 YFSETQ. V gave up 0 bases and J gave up 6 bases, with 10 bases separating them. The CDR3: CASSLAATSNEQFF. The CDR3 DNA reads as TGCGCCAGCAGCTTGGCCGCGACTAGCAATGAGCAGTTCTTC.

The CDR3 reads CASSVSPSSSYNEQFF. The CDR3 DNA reads as TGTGCCAGCAGCGTATCCCCTAGCTCTTCCTACAATGAGCAGTTCTTC. The chain carries TRBV9 and TRBJ2-1; D possibly corresponds to TRBD2 (5 bases). Per germline, CDR1 SGDLS and CDR2 YYNGEE. V was pared by 1 base and J by 1 base, with 12 bases between. The length of the CDR3 is 16 residues.

The J gene is TRBJ1-5, the V gene TRBV6-5; tentatively, D is TRBD1 (5 bases). V dropped 6 bases and J dropped 2 bases, with 11 bases sitting between them. The CDR3 runs 14 residues. From germline, CDR1 is MNHEY and CDR2 SVGAGI. The CDR3 DNA reads TGTGCCAGCAGACCCGGGGGGGGCAATCAGCCCCAGCATTTT. It encodes CASRPGGGNQPQHF.

This clone was seen only a few times. The J gene is TRBJ2-3, the V gene TRBV11-2; D is perhaps TRBD2 (5 bases). CDR3 length equals 13 residues. The V gene lost 5 bases and the J gene lost 3 bases, with 9 bases spanning the gap. Germline CDR1 is SGHAT and CDR2 is FQNNGV. CDR3 region: CASSPRETDTQYF. CDR3 nucleotide sequence: TGTGCCAGCAGCCCCCGGGAAACAGATACGCAGTATTTT.

The chain recombines TRBV19 with TRBJ2-1; 9 positions match TRBD2. The CDR3 covers 14 residues. CDR1 LNHDA and CDR2 SQIVND come from the germline V gene (reference sequence). The V and J ends lost 8 bases and 5 bases, in that order; junction bases with no gene match: 7. CDR3 DNA: TGTGCCAGTGGGAGGCTAGCGGGGAACAATGAGCAGTTCTTC. As protein: CASGRLAGNNEQFF. The full variable domain, with the rest looked up from reference TRBV19 and TRBJ2-1, is DGGITQSPKYLFRKEGQNVTLSCEQNLNHDAMYWYRQDPGQGLRLIYYSQIVNDFQKGDIAEGYSVSREKKESFPLTVTSAQKNPTAFYLCASGRLAGNNEQFFGPGTRLTVL.

The chain links TRBV10-3 to TRBJ1-1; D not certain. Germline values: CDR1 ENHRY, CDR2 SYGVKD. CDR3 length equals 13 residues. V was pared by 2 bases and J by 5 bases, with 9 bases between. CDR3 nucleotide sequence: TGTGCCATCAGTGAGCCCGTCAGAACTGAAGCTTTCTTT. This codes for CAISEPVRTEAFF.

This clone has just a few counts. This chain joins TRBV2 and TRBJ1-5, with D possibly matching TRBD1 (5 bases). The CDR3 length is 14 residues. Germline assignment: CDR1 SNHLY and CDR2 FYNNEI. V shed 5 bases and J shed 0 bases, with 8 bases lying between them. The CDR3 sequence: CASSRQYSNQPQHF. The CDR3 nucleotides read TGTGCCAGCAGTCGACAGTATAGCAATCAGCCCCAGCATTTT.

The rearrangement links TRBV29-1 to TRBJ2-7, with unresolved D. The CDR3 is made up of 12 amino acids. CDR1 SQVTM and CDR2 ANQGSEA come from the germline V gene. Trimming removed 2 bases at V and 1 base at J, with 6 bases between. The CDR3 spells CSVENISYEQYF. The CDR3 nucleotides read TGCAGCGTTGAAAACATATCCTACGAGCAGTACTTC.

The chain links TRBV7-9 to TRBJ1-2, with unresolved D. The CDR3 runs to 14 residues. Looked up from germline, CDR1 is SEHNR and CDR2 is FQNEAQ (reference sequence). V lost 1 base to trimming and J lost 3 bases, with 9 bases between them. CDR3 sequence reads: CASSLGGQDYGYTF. In DNA form, the CDR3 reads TGTGCCAGCAGCTTAGGAGGGCAAGACTATGGCTACACCTTC.

The gene calls are TRBV24-1 and TRBJ1-5; possibly TRBD1 for D (5 bases). The CDR3 loop spans 16 amino acids. Germline CDR1 is KGHDR and CDR2 is SFDVKD. V was shortened by 1 base and J by 3 bases, with 12 bases between the two germline ends. This CDR3 reads CATSDFDQGTNQPQHF. CDR3 DNA sequence: TGTGCCACCAGTGATTTTGATCAGGGTACCAATCAGCCCCAGCATTTT.

CDR3 region: CASSDPDRNTGELFF. The CDR3, as DNA: TGTGCCAGCAGTGACCCGGACAGGAACACCGGGGAGCTGTTTTTT. V usage is TRBV25-1 and J usage is TRBJ2-2; weak D call: TRBD1 (6 bases). The germline gives CDR1 MGHDK, CDR2 SYGVNS. V lost 3 bases and J 1 base, leaving 9 bases between the germline ends. The CDR3 sequence is 15 residues long.

The V and J genes are TRBV19 and TRBJ2-2; TRBD2 agrees at 12 bases. The V gene end was trimmed by 7 bases and the J gene end by 3 bases; junction bases not matched to a gene: 6. CDR1 and CDR2 from the germline V gene are LNHDA and SQIVND (reference sequence). The CDR3 sequence is 16 residues long. CDR3 DNA sequence: TGTGCCAGTAAGGAGCTAGCGGGAGGGTACACCGGGGAGCTGTTTTTT. Residues: CASKELAGGYTGELFF.

The CDR3 region has the DNA TGTGCCAGCAGCCGCGGGACCGACTATGGCTACACCTTC. Translated, it gives CASSRGTDYGYTF. The V and J genes are TRBV5-4 and TRBJ1-2, with D tentatively TRBD1 (5 bases). The germline gives CDR1 SGHNT, CDR2 YYREEE (reference sequence). V was clipped by 4 bases and J by 3 bases, with 10 bases between them. The CDR3 runs 13 residues.

This clone was seen a few times. The gene calls are TRBV2 and TRBJ2-7; perhaps TRBD2 as D (6 bases). The germline gives CDR1 SNHLY, CDR2 FYNNEI. CDR3 length: 18 residues. Trimming removed 0 bases at V and 4 bases at J, with 22 bases between. CDR3 residues: CASSEALRTDGGPYEQYF. CDR3 DNA: TGTGCCAGCAGTGAAGCGCTTCGGACCGACGGAGGGCCTTACGAGCAGTACTTC.

This clone was observed a single time. For the CDR3, the DNA is TGTGCCAGCAGGTCTCTTATAACAGGGCTCACTGAAGCTTTCTTT. It yields the protein CASRSLITGLTEAFF. This rearrangement joins TRBV6-5 to TRBJ1-1; TRBD1 might be the D (6 bases). This CDR3 is 15 amino acids long. The germline CDR1 and CDR2 sequences are MNHEY and SVGAGI. Trimming stripped 6 bases from V and 4 bases from J, with 18 bases between.

The V call is TRBV3-1 (or the pseudogene TRBV3-2), the J call TRBJ1-5, with TRBD1 as a possible D gene (6 bases). The CDR3 is 16 residues long. The germline V gene encodes CDR1 LGHDT and CDR2 YNNKEL (reference sequence). With 4 bases removed from V and 0 bases from J, the gap between germline ends came to 13 bases. CDR3 region: CASSPRGRGSNQPQHF. CDR3 DNA: TGTGCCAGCAGCCCCCGGGGGCGGGGTAGCAATCAGCCCCAGCATTTT.

The chain couples TRBV12-3 or TRBV12-4 to TRBJ2-1, with TRBD2 matching over 11 bases. Trimming at V came to 6 bases and at J to 8 bases, leaving 3 bases not matched to a gene. The CDR3 is 13 amino acids. CDR3 region: CASRLSGRDEQFF. CDR3 DNA: TGTGCCAGCAGGCTTAGCGGGAGGGATGAGCAGTTCTTC.

The chain carries TRBV19 and TRBJ1-2, with D hard to call. The CDR3 length is 14 residues. The V end lost 4 bases, the J end lost 2 bases, and 11 bases lay between the germline ends. The germline V gene has CDR1 LNHDA and CDR2 SQIVND (reference sequence). CDR3 sequence (DNA): TGTGCCAGTAGTACCCAGGCGGGAAACTATGGCTACACCTTC. Its translation is CASSTQAGNYGYTF.

The V call is TRBV11-2, the J call TRBJ2-1; maybe TRBD2 (6 bases). Trimming shortened V by 5 bases and J by 2 bases, and 10 bases separated the two germline ends. The CDR3 contains 14 residues. From germline, CDR1 is SGHAT and CDR2 FQNNGV. The CDR3 DNA reads TGTGCCAGCAGCCGGGAGTTAACCTACAATGAGCAGTTCTTC. Its protein product is CASSRELTYNEQFF.

CDR3 in amino acids: CASSIELVSDTQYF. CDR3 DNA sequence: TGTGCCAGTAGTATAGAACTAGTTTCAGATACGCAGTATTTT. V gene TRBV19 combines with J gene TRBJ2-3, with a possible D match to TRBD2 (5 bases). Trimming took 0 bases from V and 4 from J, leaving 8 bases between them. This CDR3 is built from 14 residues. Germline V gene data show CDR1 as LNHDA and CDR2 as SQIVND (reference sequence).

The chain carries TRBV12-5 and TRBJ2-1, with D perhaps matching TRBD2 (6 bases). Germline V gene data show CDR1 as LGHNT and CDR2 as FRNRAP. V lost 6 bases and J 4 bases, leaving 13 bases between the germline ends. This CDR3 comprises 14 residues. This chain's CDR3 is CASGPGLLYNEQFF. As DNA, the CDR3 is TGTGCTAGTGGACCGGGACTCCTATACAATGAGCAGTTCTTC.